A single TCR beta chain is shown here with its context. This sample stems from a study of cytomegalovirus exposure and HLA in healthy donors. PCR primers comprised 60 Vbeta and 13 Jbeta primers. Clones were sequenced by immunoSEQ multiplex PCR, and TCRdb holds only the in-frame ones, with some missing. The sample records 100,000 to 150,000 clones, around 80% being singletons. CDR3 size: 17 residues. CDR1 MGHRA and CDR2 YSYEKL come from the germline V gene. V lost 4 bases to trimming and J lost 3 bases; unmatched junction nucleotides: 15. The chain is built from TRBV4-1 and TRBJ2-7; 7 bases agree with TRBD1. The sequence derives from a woman aged 18-29 years in good health and CMV-seropositive. The sample was PBMCs. The CDR3 sequence is CASSPGKGGALHYEQYF. Here the CDR3 DNA reads TGCGCCAGCAGCCCCGGTAAAGGGGGCGCGTTACACTACGAGCAGTACTTC.